The 2 T cell receptor beta chains below were found in one sample sequenced in a study of cytomegalovirus exposure and HLA in healthy donors. The PCR used 60 Vbeta and 13 Jbeta primers. The data were produced by immunoSEQ multiplex PCR, yet TCRdb's version contains in-frame clones alone and is incomplete. The data show 150,000 to 250,000 clones, and the top ten clones hold 0.7% to 0.8%. Material for sequencing was PBMCs. Source of these receptors: a boy between 10 and 17 years old in good health and CMV-seronegative.

This chain links TRBV10-1 with TRBJ2-7; D is uncertain. Germline CDR1 WNHNN, CDR2 SYGVQD (reference sequence). The V end was cut by 7 bases, the J end by 9 bases, with 10 bases between. There are 10 residues in the CDR3. The CDR3 region is CASIGEPQYF. In nucleotides, the CDR3 is TGCGCCAGCATCGGAGAACCGCAGTACTTC.

The gene calls are TRBV14 and TRBJ1-4; D not resolved. Germline CDR1 is SGHDN and CDR2 is FVKESK. CDR3 length equals 15 residues. Deletions cut 1 base from V and 4 bases from J, with 10 bases between. CDR3 sequence (DNA): TGTGCCAGCAGCCAAGTCGCTACCGTTAATGAAAAACTGTTTTTT. The encoded protein is CASSQVATVNEKLFF.